This TCR beta chain was documented in a study of TIL therapy for anti-PD-1-resistant metastatic lung cancer. Study at large: Median tumor PD-L1 proportion score was roughly 5.5%.

The CDR3 consists of 14 residues. Per the germline V gene, CDR1 is LNHDA and CDR2 is SQIVND (reference sequence). V lost 5 bases, J lost 8 bases, and 7 bases stayed unmatched. Sequencing used immunoSEQ v3. The assay was immunoSEQ multiplex PCR, and TCRdb's table has in-frame clones only and misses some. The data hold 50,000 to 60,000 clones, with about two thirds observed a single time. Described time point: pre-treatment sample, taken before nivolumab and TIL therapy. Tumor tissue came from excised metastases, mostly pleural nodules or supraclavicular lymph nodes. The clonotype comes from a person aged 25-85 years with non-small cell lung cancer. The sequenced sample was tumor tissue, obtained at baseline. This sequence joins TRBV19 and TRBJ2-1; TRBD2 matches 9 bases. The CDR3 DNA reads TGTGCCAGTAGTGGGGGGACTAGCTTAGATGAGCAGTTCTTC. Amino acids: CASSGGTSLDEQFF.